These 6 T cell receptor beta chains came from one sample sequenced in a study of T-cell reconstitution after alpha-beta-depleted transplantation in children. Library preparation (for TCRbeta) was performed with unique molecular identifiers. TCRdb used MiXCR to reprocess the PCR reads, holding one entry per CDR3 protein. The data show fewer than 550,000 distinct CDR3 sequences, about 10% seen once. The starting material was PBMCs, mostly from graft donor cells, obtained 180 days after TCRalphabeta/CD19-depleted stem cell transplant. All receptors come from a female patient under 10 years old who had a stem cell transplant for aplastic anemia, so the T cells may come from the graft donor.

V usage is TRBV20-1 and J usage is TRBJ2-1; 11 bases map to TRBD2. The CDR3 totals 15 residues. From germline, CDR1 is DFQATT and CDR2 SNEGSKA (reference sequence). Unmatched junction bases numbered 6, after V lost 1 base and J lost 7 bases. CDR3 DNA sequence: TGCAGTGCTAGAGGTGTTAGCGGGAGGGTAAATGAGCAGTTCTTC. It translates to CSARGVSGRVNEQFF.

Note on this clonotype: Relative to the germline gene, one junction end is altered; a read error may explain this. The chain employs TRBV12-3 or TRBV12-4 and TRBJ2-2; D is perhaps TRBD1 or TRBD2 (5 bases each). This CDR3 comprises 18 residues. DNA of the CDR3: TGTGCCTGCAGTTTTAGGGTTTGGGGACCCAAGAGGACCGGGGAGCTGTTTTTT. Protein: CACSFRVWGPKRTGELFF.

This clonotype came up a few times. This sequence joins TRBV11-1 and TRBJ2-7, with 11 bases fitting TRBD2. The germline V gene encodes CDR1 SGHAT and CDR2 FQDESV (reference sequence). V was pared by 7 bases and J by 5 bases, with 19 bases of the junction left unmatched. CDR3 length equals 18 residues. The CDR3 bases are TGTGCCAGCACCCCCCGGGAGCCTAGCGGGAGGTTGGGAGACGAGCAGTACTTC. Protein: CASTPREPSGRLGDEQYF.

The V call is TRBV6-1, the J call TRBJ2-5; TRBD2 agrees at 10 bases. Germline lookup yields CDR1 MNHNS and CDR2 SASEGT. Trimming at V came to 8 bases and at J to 1 base, leaving 7 bases not matched to a gene. The CDR3 consists of 15 residues. The CDR3 spells CASLLSGRLQETQYF. The CDR3 DNA is TGTGCCAGCCTCCTTAGCGGGAGGCTCCAAGAGACCCAGTACTTC.

This clonotype appeared a few times. The V call is TRBV29-1, the J call TRBJ2-3; tentatively, D is TRBD1 or TRBD2 (5 bases each). Germline loops: CDR1 SQVTM, CDR2 ANQGSEA. The V and J ends lost 6 bases and 2 bases respectively, with 15 bases between them. This CDR3 comprises 14 residues. CDR3 sequence reads: CSVPRERPTDTQYF. The CDR3 coding sequence is TGCAGCGTGCCCAGGGAGCGGCCCACAGATACGCAGTATTTT.

Many counts were recorded for this clonotype. The chain carries TRBV24-1 and TRBJ2-2; TRBD2 might be the D (6 bases). V lost 5 bases and J lost 2, with 11 bases in between. Per germline, CDR1 KGHDR and CDR2 SFDVKD. CDR3 length equals 15 residues. The CDR3, as DNA: TGTGCCACCAGTGGCCGGGACTTCAACACCGGGGAGCTGTTTTTT. Its protein is CATSGRDFNTGELFF.